This T cell receptor beta chain was obtained from a study of T cell responses to AZD1222 COVID-19 vaccine. About the study: Second-dose schedules of about 4 or about 12 weeks were combined.

Study-wide results and limits: CD4 TCRs covered the whole spike, strongest at regions 160-218 and 743-854. Researchers took repertoire samples only after the peak T cell response had come. Spike-specific TCR breadth rose after two AZD1222 doses, and depth rose as well.

Profiling relied on immunoSEQ multiplex PCR, and the TCRdb table lists in-frame clones only, not all of them. The table lists some 150,000 clones, roughly 91% of them singletons. The CDR3 length is 15 residues. Comment on this clone: The antigen remains undetermined.

The starting material was peripheral blood, obtained on day 0 of AZD1222 vaccination. The receptor comes from an adult in good health. V gene TRBV21-1 combines with J gene TRBJ1-1; the table gives TRBD1 as D, unverified against the DNA. TRBV21-1 is given as a pseudogene. The CDR3 DNA follows: TGTGCCAGCGTAGGGGACACCGTTGTTCGCACTGAAGCTTTCTTT. Translation: CASVGDTVVRTEAFF.